The 18 T cell receptor beta chains presented below share a single source sample, sequenced in a study of cytomegalovirus exposure and HLA in healthy donors. The PCR employed 60 Vbeta primers together with 13 Jbeta primers. The repertoire was sequenced with immunoSEQ multiplex PCR; TCRdb's copy has only in-frame clones and lacks some. The sample lists 150,000 to 200,000 clones, 83% occurring once. The specimen was PBMCs. These receptors came from a man in his fifties in good health and CMV-seropositive.

The gene calls are TRBV5-6 and TRBJ1-4; 9 bases are a match to TRBD1. Germline values: CDR1 SGHDT, CDR2 YYEEEE. This CDR3 has 14 residues. Trimming at V came to 4 bases and at J to 8 bases, leaving 6 bases not matched to a gene. The CDR3 DNA reads as TGTGCCAGCAGCCGAGGGACAGGGACCGAAAAACTGTTTTTT. Amino acids: CASSRGTGTEKLFF.

This clone has just a few counts. This chain uses TRBV18 with TRBJ2-1, with 12 nucleotides matching TRBD2. Germline CDR1 KGHSH, CDR2 LQKENI. The CDR3 is 17 amino acids. Losses at the gene ends were 3 bases for V and 6 bases for J; bases not matched to a gene: 9. This CDR3 reads CASSPTGTSGRLNEQFF. The CDR3 nucleotides are TGTGCCAGCTCACCGACCGGGACTAGCGGGCGCCTCAATGAGCAGTTCTTC. The whole variable domain, remainder taken from reference TRBV18 and TRBJ2-1, is NAGVMQNPRHLVRRRGQEARLRCSPMKGHSHVYWYRQLPEEGLKFMVYLQKENIIDESGMPKERFSAEFPKEGPSILRIQQVVRGDSAAYFCASSPTGTSGRLNEQFFGPGTRLTVL.

The chain couples TRBV2 to TRBJ1-2; 7 bases are a match to TRBD1. V shed 8 bases, J shed 5 bases, and the junction held 8 bases outside the gene matches. This CDR3 contains 13 residues. CDR1 and CDR2 from the germline V gene are SNHLY and FYNNEI. CDR3 loop: CASGPRGEYGYTF. The CDR3 DNA is TGTGCCAGCGGCCCCAGGGGGGAATATGGCTACACCTTC.

This clone appeared a single time. The J gene is TRBJ2-7, the V gene TRBV9; 8 bases are a match to TRBD2. CDR1 SGDLS and CDR2 YYNGEE come from the germline V gene. The CDR3 is 15 residues long. V dropped 3 bases and J dropped 0; count of bases not matched to a gene: 5. The CDR3 coding sequence is TGTGCCAGCAGCGCGGGGGGGCGGTCCTCCTACGAGCAGTACTTC. Its translation is CASSAGGRSSYEQYF.

The chain joins TRBV10-2 to TRBJ2-7; 10 bases are a match to TRBD2. This CDR3 contains 15 residues. Germline V gene data show CDR1 as WSHSY and CDR2 as SAAADI. The V segment lost 6 bases and the J segment 5 bases; nucleotides outside the gene matches: 10. This chain's CDR3 is CASSPSGRAGNEQYF. CDR3 DNA sequence: TGCGCCAGCAGCCCCAGCGGGAGGGCCGGCAACGAGCAGTACTTC.

CDR3: CAISSGENQPQHF. For the CDR3, the DNA is TGTGCCATCAGTTCAGGGGAAAATCAGCCCCAGCATTTT. The chain employs TRBV10-3 and TRBJ1-5; perhaps TRBD1 as D (6 bases). The CDR3 consists of 13 residues. V lost 5 bases, J lost 4 bases, and 9 bases lay in between. Looked up from germline, CDR1 is ENHRY and CDR2 is SYGVKD.

The chain combines TRBV7-9 with TRBJ1-1; 10 bases match TRBD1. Germline V lookup: CDR1 SEHNR, CDR2 FQNEAQ (reference sequence). V trimming: 4 bases; J trimming: 7 bases; junction bases outside the gene matches: 18. This CDR3 has 18 residues. CDR3 loop: CASSSPTGGKILNHEAFF. CDR3 coding DNA: TGTGCCAGCAGCTCACCGACAGGGGGCAAGATTTTAAATCATGAAGCTTTCTTT. The whole variable domain, filled in from reference TRBV7-9 and TRBJ1-1, reads DTGVSQNPRHKITKRGQNVTFRCDPISEHNRLYWYRQTLGQGPEFLTYFQNEAQLEKSRLLSDRFSAERPKGSFSTLEIQRTEQGDSAMYLCASSSPTGGKILNHEAFFGQGTRLTVV.

The genes are TRBV28 and TRBJ1-5, with 10 bases that match TRBD1. V was clipped by 4 bases and J by 2 bases; unmatched bases: 14. CDR3 length: 19 residues. Looked up from germline, CDR1 is MDHEN and CDR2 is SYDVKM. CDR3 loop: CASSSQVTDRGDGNQPQHF. DNA of the CDR3: TGTGCCAGCAGTTCCCAAGTCACGGACAGGGGGGATGGCAATCAGCCCCAGCATTTT. Drawing the rest from reference TRBV28 and TRBJ1-5, the complete variable domain is DVKVTQSSRYLVKRTGEKVFLECVQDMDHENMFWYRQDPGLGLRLIYFSYDVKMKEKGDIPEGYSVSREKKERFSLILESASTNQTSMYLCASSSQVTDRGDGNQPQHFGDGTRLSIL.

The chain has TRBV7-2 and TRBJ2-7, with D uncertain. Germline CDR1 is SGHTA and CDR2 is FQGNSA. Trimming pared 4 bases from V and 0 bases from J, leaving 10 bases between. The CDR3 totals 14 residues. The CDR3 region has the DNA TGTGCCAGCAGCTACCAGGTGATCTCCTACGAGCAGTACTTC. Its protein product is CASSYQVISYEQYF.

The rearrangement uses TRBV28 and TRBJ2-5; a weak D match, TRBD1 (6 bases). Germline CDR1 and CDR2: MDHEN and SYDVKM. Trimming pared 7 bases from V and 4 bases from J, leaving 10 bases between. The CDR3 loop spans 12 amino acids. The chain's CDR3 is CASNTGLETQYF. The CDR3 nucleotides read TGTGCCAGCAATACAGGGTTAGAGACCCAGTACTTC.

V and J are TRBV5-1 and TRBJ2-2, with TRBD1 matching 7 bases. Germline assignment: CDR1 SGHRS and CDR2 YFSETQ. This CDR3 is 15 amino acids long. J was trimmed by 4 bases and V by 3 bases; bases with no gene match: 6. The chain's CDR3 is CASSYDRVGTGELFF. CDR3 coding DNA: TGCGCCAGCAGCTACGACAGGGTGGGCACCGGGGAGCTGTTTTTT.

The genes are TRBV30 and TRBJ1-2; possibly TRBD1 for D (6 bases). This CDR3 is built from 13 residues. Per the germline V gene, CDR1 is GTSNPN and CDR2 is SVGIG (reference sequence). V lost 1 base, J lost 5 bases, and 11 bases lay in between. In nucleotides, the CDR3 is TGTGCCTGGAGTGAACAGGGATTTTATGGCTACACCTTC. As protein: CAWSEQGFYGYTF. Full variable domain (rest looked up from reference TRBV30 and TRBJ1-2): SQTIHQWPATLVQPVGSPLSLECTVEGTSNPNLYWYRQAAGRGLQLLFYSVGIGQISSEVPQNLSASRPQDRQFILSSKKLLLSDSGFYLCAWSEQGFYGYTFGSGTRLTVV.

The J gene is TRBJ2-5, the V gene TRBV5-1, with 8 bases aligning to TRBD2. J gave up 4 bases and V 0 bases, and 5 bases lay outside the gene matches. Germline V gene lookup returns CDR1 SGHRS and CDR2 YFSETQ. The CDR3 has 15 residues. CDR3 amino acids: CASSLGAGVIETQYF. The CDR3 DNA reads as TGCGCCAGCAGCTTGGGAGCGGGAGTAATAGAGACCCAGTACTTC.

The chain combines TRBV19 with TRBJ2-7; 7 bases match TRBD1. Germline CDR1 is LNHDA and CDR2 is SQIVND (reference sequence). The CDR3 is 14 residues long. Trimming removed 4 bases from V and 1 base from J; junction bases left unmatched: 4. The CDR3 nucleotides read TGTGCCAGTAGTAGGACAGGCCAATCCTACGAGCAGTACTTC. The encoded protein is CASSRTGQSYEQYF. The full variable domain, rest sourced from reference TRBV19 and TRBJ2-7, is DGGITQSPKYLFRKEGQNVTLSCEQNLNHDAMYWYRQDPGQGLRLIYYSQIVNDFQKGDIAEGYSVSREKKESFPLTVTSAQKNPTAFYLCASSRTGQSYEQYFGPGTRLTVT.

V and J are TRBV11-2 and TRBJ2-7, with 13 bases matching TRBD2. The CDR3 has 15 residues. V lost 4 bases to trimming and J lost 3 bases; unmatched junction nucleotides: 3. Germline CDR1 reads SGHAT; CDR2 reads FQNNGV. CDR3 region: CASSSGLAGIYEQYF. Written as DNA, the CDR3 is TGTGCCAGCAGCTCGGGACTAGCGGGGATCTACGAGCAGTACTTC.

This clone has just one count. The chain is built from TRBV10-3 and TRBJ1-1; 7 bases fit TRBD1. This CDR3 is built from 15 residues. Germline-derived CDR1 and CDR2 are ENHRY and SYGVKD. V lost 6 bases to trimming and J lost 0 bases; unmatched junction nucleotides: 7. The CDR3 spells CAISRGQVMNTEAFF. In nucleotides, the CDR3 is TGTGCCATCAGCCGAGGACAGGTTATGAACACTGAAGCTTTCTTT.

This chain joins TRBV6-6 and TRBJ2-7, with D possibly being TRBD1 (6 bases). The CDR3 consists of 12 residues. CDR1 and CDR2 (germline): MNHNY, SVGAGI (reference sequence). V was clipped by 6 bases and J by 3 bases, with 9 bases between them. In DNA, the CDR3 is TGTGCCAGCAGACAGGGAAACTACGAGCAGTACTTC. Translation: CASRQGNYEQYF.

J is TRBJ2-2 and V is TRBV19, with no clear D. CDR1 and CDR2 from the germline V gene are LNHDA and SQIVND (reference sequence). This CDR3 region has 15 residues. Deletions cut 1 base from V and 3 bases from J, with 9 bases between. In nucleotides, the CDR3 is TGTGCCAGTAGTATAGCTTCGTTCCACACCGGGGAGCTGTTTTTT. Its translation: CASSIASFHTGELFF.